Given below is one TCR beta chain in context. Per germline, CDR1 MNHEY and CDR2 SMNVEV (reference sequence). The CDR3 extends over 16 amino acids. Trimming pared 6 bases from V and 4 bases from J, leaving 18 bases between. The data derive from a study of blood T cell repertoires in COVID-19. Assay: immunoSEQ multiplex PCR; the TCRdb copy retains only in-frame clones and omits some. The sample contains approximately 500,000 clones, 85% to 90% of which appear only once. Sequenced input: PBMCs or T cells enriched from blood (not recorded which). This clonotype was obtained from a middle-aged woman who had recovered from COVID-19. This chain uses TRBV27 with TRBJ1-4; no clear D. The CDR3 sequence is CASSPGLGEGNEKLFF. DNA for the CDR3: TGTGCCAGCAGCCCCGGGCTCGGGGAGGGTAATGAAAAACTGTTTTTT.